The T cell receptor beta chain under discussion was sequenced for a study of CD8+CD57+ T cells in acquired aplastic anemia (dated by TCRdb to the late 2010s). For the study in its entirety: Extracted DNA from sorted CD4+ and CD8+ cells averaged approximately 3 ug, ranging from about 0.18 to 27.4 ug. A CD8+CD57+ expansion meant a frequency higher than the mean frequency seen in healthy subjects.

According to the germline V gene (reference sequence), CDR1 reads LNHDA and CDR2 reads SQIVND. Trimming takes 4 bases off V and 6 bases off J; junction bases not matched to a gene: 12. Including the terminal cysteine and phenylalanine, the CDR3 comprises 16 residues. Just CDR3 DNA is preserved here, 48 bases in frame from base 1. The patients picked for sequencing were ones in whom flow cytometry had shown an expansion of CD8+CD57+ cells. All patients had severe acquired aplastic anemia diagnosed by International Study of Aplastic Anemia and Agranulocytosis and Camitta criteria. Patients had received no therapy at the time of blood sampling. The study deep-sequenced TCR repertoires of sorted CD4+ and CD8+ blood T cells from severe aplastic anemia patients and healthy subjects. Patients were enrolled in the USA under clinicaltrials.gov protocols 00001620, 01623167, 00001397, 00071045, 00081523 and 00961064. Ficoll-Paque density gradient centrifugation was used to isolate peripheral blood mononuclear cells. Before DNA extraction, CD4+ and CD8+ T cells were sorted by FACS or by magnetic beads.

This clonotype occurred a few times. The antigen this receptor binds is unknown. The record has no base qualities; no much larger clone is one base away. Genomic DNA was used as template for profiling of TCR beta VDJ combinations and CDR3 sequences. An Illumina HiSeq 2000 was used for TCR repertoire sequencing. In the original analysis: TRBV/TRBJ rearrangement plots, CDR3 size and DJ length profiles, and Simpson's diversity index were used to evaluate the repertoires. The most abundant DNA sequence in the deep sequencing data was defined as the immunodominant clone. CDR3 amino acid sequences were screened for sharing across subjects and were compared with published repertoires and the VDJdb database. TCRdb reanalyzed the raw reads on its own, using fastp at Q25 for trimming and MiXCR for clone calling, and kept in-frame beta chains. CDR3 protein sequences are deduplicated, and each keeps its most common genes and DNA. The V and J calls were determined by TCRdb, not by the authors. The sample includes a few hundred thousand distinct CDR3 sequences, with about a third observed a single time. Roughly 0.89% of the sample is taken by the ten largest.

Overall study results and their limits: Patients and healthy controls showed no significant difference in CD8+ Simpson's diversity (P=0.060). Roughly 30 CD8+ CDR3 sequences were shared between patients and controls but appeared highly expressed in patients and within their immunodominant clones.

Sequencing was carried out using sorted CD4+, CD8+, or CD8+CD57+ T cells (not recorded which) from PBMCs. The chain was built from TRBV19 and TRBJ2-1, with 7 bases matching TRBD2. This sequence originates from a human donor with aplastic anemia. The CDR3 protein is CASSKFAGDPLNEQFF. The nucleotides are TGTGCCAGTAGTAAGTTCGCGGGGGACCCCCTCAATGAGCAGTTCTTC. Full variable domain (CDR3 extended with the reference TRBV19 and TRBJ2-1 proteins): DGGITQSPKYLFRKEGQNVTLSCEQNLNHDAMYWYRQDPGQGLRLIYYSQIVNDFQKGDIAEGYSVSREKKESFPLTVTSAQKNPTAFYLCASSKFAGDPLNEQFFGPGTRLTVL.